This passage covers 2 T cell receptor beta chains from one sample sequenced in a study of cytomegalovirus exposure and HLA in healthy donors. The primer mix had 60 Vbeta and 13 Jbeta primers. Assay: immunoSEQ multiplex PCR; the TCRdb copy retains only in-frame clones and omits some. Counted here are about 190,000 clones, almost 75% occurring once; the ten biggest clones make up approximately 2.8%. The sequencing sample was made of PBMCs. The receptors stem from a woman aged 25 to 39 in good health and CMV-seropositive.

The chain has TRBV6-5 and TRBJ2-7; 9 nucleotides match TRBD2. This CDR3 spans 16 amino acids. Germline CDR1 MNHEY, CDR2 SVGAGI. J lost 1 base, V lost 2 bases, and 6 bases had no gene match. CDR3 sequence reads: CASSYSLSGRSYEQYF. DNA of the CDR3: TGTGCCAGCAGTTACAGTTTGAGCGGGAGGTCCTACGAGCAGTACTTC.

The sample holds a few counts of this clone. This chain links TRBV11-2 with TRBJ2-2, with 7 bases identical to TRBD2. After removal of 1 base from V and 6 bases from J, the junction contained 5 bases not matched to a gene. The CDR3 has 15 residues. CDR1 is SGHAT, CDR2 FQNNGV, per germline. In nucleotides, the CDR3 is TGTGCCAGCAGCTTAGGACTTGGACTAGCCGGGGAGCTGTTTTTT. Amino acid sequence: CASSLGLGLAGELFF.